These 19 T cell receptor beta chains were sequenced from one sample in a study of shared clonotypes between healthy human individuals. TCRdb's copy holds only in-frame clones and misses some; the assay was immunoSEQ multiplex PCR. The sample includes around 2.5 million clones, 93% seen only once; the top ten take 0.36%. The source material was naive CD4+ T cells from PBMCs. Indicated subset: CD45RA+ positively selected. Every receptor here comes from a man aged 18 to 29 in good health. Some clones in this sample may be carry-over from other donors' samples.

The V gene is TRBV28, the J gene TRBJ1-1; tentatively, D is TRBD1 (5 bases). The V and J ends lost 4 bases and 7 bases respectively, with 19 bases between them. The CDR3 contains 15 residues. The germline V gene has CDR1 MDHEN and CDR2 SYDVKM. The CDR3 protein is CASSSFTSRGVEAFF. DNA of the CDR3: TGTGCCAGCAGTTCGTTCACCTCTCGGGGGGTTGAAGCTTTCTTT.

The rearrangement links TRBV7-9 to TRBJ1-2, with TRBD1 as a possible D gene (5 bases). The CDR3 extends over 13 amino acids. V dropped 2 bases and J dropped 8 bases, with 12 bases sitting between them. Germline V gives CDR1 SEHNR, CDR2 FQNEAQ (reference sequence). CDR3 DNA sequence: TGTGCCAGCAGCTTACAGACCCAGGGCGGCTACACCTTC. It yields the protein CASSLQTQGGYTF.

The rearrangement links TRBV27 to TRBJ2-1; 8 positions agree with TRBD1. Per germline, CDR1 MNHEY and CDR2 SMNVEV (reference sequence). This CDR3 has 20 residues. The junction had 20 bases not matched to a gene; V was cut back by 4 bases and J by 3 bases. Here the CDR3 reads CASSSMLPTPDRGYYNEQFF. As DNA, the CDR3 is TGTGCCAGCAGTTCCATGTTACCGACGCCCGACAGGGGCTACTACAATGAGCAGTTCTTC.

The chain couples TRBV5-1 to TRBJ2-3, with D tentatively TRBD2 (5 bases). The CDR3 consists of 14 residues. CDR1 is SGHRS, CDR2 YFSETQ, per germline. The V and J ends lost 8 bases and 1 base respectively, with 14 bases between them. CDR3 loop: CASASRAGTDTQYF. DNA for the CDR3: TGCGCCAGTGCCTCGAGGGCCGGCACAGATACGCAGTATTTT.

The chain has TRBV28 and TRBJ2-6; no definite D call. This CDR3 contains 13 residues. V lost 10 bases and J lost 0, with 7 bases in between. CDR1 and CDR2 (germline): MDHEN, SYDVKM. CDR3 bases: TGTGCCACCTTCTCCTCTGGGGCCAACGTCCTGACTTTC. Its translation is CATFSSGANVLTF.

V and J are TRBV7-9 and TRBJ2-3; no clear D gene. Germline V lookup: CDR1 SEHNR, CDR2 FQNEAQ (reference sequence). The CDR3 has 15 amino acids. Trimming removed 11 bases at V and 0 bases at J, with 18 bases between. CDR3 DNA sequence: TGTGCCTCCCCGCCGAACAACTCTAGCACAGATACGCAGTATTTT. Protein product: CASPPNNSSTDTQYF.

This CDR3 reads CASSLVTSGNSYEQYF. The CDR3, as DNA: TGCGCCAGCAGCTTGGTGACTAGCGGGAACTCCTACGAGCAGTACTTC. The chain recombines TRBV5-1 with TRBJ2-7, with TRBD2 identical over 11 bases. V trimming: 0 bases; J trimming: 0 bases; junction bases outside the gene matches: 2. The CDR3 covers 16 residues. The germline V gene has CDR1 SGHRS and CDR2 YFSETQ.

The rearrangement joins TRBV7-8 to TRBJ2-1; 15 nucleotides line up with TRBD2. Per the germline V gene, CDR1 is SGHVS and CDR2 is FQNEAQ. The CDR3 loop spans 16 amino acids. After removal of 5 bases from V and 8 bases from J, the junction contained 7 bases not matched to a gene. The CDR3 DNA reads TGTGCCAGCAGCCTCGGACTAGCGGGAGGGGTGGATGAGCAGTTCTTC. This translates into CASSLGLAGGVDEQFF.

CDR3 nucleotide sequence: TGTGCCAGCAGACCAAGAGGTGCCGGAGGCCAGCCCCAGCATTTT. This translates into CASRPRGAGGQPQHF. This chain uses TRBV6-5 with TRBJ1-5, with unresolved D. Germline values: CDR1 MNHEY, CDR2 SVGAGI. The CDR3 has 15 amino acids. Trimming shortened V by 6 bases and J by 7 bases, and 19 bases separated the two germline ends.

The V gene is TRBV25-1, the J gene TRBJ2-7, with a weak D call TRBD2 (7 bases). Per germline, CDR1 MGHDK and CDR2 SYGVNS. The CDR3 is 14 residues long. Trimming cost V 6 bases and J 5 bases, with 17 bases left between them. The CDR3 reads CASRYSGGGDEQYF. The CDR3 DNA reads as TGTGCCAGCAGGTATTCGGGGGGCGGAGACGAGCAGTACTTC.

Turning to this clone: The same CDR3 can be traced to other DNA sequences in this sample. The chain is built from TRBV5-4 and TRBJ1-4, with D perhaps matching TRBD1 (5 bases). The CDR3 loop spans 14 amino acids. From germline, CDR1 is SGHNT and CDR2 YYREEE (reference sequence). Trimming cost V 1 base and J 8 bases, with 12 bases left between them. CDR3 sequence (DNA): TGTGCCAGCAGCTTGTGGGCAGGGAACGAAAAACTGTTTTTT. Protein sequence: CASSLWAGNEKLFF.

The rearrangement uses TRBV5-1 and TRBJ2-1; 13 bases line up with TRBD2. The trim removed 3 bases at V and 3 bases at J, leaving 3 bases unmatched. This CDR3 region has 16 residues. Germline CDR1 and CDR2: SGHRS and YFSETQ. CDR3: CASSYGTSGNYNEQFF. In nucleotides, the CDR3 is TGCGCCAGCAGCTACGGGACTAGCGGGAACTACAATGAGCAGTTCTTC.

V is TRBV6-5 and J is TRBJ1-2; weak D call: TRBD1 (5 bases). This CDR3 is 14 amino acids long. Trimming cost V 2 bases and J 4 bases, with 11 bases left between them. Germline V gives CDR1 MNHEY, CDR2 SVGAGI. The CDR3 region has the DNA TGTGCCAGCAGTTACCAGGGACGCGGCTATGGCTACACCTTC. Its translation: CASSYQGRGYGYTF.

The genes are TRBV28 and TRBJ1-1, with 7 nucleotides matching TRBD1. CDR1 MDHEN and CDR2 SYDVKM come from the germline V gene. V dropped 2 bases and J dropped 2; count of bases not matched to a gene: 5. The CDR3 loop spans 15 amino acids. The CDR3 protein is CASSLVKGANTEAFF. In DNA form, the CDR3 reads TGTGCCAGCAGTTTAGTAAAGGGGGCAAACACTGAAGCTTTCTTT.

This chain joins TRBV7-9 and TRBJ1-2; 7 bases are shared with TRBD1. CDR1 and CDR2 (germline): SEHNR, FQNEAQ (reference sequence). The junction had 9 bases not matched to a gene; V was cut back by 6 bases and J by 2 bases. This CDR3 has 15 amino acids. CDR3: CASSLPQGPNYGYTF. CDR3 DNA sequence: TGTGCCAGCAGTCTCCCACAGGGGCCCAACTATGGCTACACCTTC.

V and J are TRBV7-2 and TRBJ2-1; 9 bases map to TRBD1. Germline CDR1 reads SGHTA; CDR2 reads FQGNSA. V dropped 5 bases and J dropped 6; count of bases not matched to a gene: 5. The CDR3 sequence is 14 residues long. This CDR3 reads CASSVTGGGNEQFF. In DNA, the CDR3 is TGTGCCAGCAGCGTGACAGGGGGGGGCAATGAGCAGTTCTTC.

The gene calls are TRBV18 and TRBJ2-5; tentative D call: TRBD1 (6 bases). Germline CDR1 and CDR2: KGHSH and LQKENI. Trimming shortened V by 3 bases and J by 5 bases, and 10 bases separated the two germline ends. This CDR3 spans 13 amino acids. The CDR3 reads CASSPRQVETQYF. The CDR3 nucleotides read TGTGCCAGCTCACCGAGACAGGTGGAGACCCAGTACTTC. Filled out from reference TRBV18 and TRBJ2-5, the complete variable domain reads NAGVMQNPRHLVRRRGQEARLRCSPMKGHSHVYWYRQLPEEGLKFMVYLQKENIIDESGMPKERFSAEFPKEGPSILRIQQVVRGDSAAYFCASSPRQVETQYFGPGTRLLVL.

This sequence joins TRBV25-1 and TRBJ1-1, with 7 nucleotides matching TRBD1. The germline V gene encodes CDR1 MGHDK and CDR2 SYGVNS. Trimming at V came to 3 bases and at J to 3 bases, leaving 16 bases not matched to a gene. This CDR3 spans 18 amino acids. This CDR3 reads CASSDPRQGNSPHTEAFF. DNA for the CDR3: TGTGCCAGCAGTGACCCCCGACAGGGCAATTCCCCTCACACTGAAGCTTTCTTT.

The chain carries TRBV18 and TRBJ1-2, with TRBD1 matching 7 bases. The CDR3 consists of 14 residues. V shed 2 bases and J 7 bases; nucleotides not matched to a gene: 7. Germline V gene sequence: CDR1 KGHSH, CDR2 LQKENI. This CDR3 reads CASSPGQAFGGYTF. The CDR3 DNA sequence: TGTGCCAGCTCACCAGGACAGGCGTTTGGTGGCTACACCTTC.